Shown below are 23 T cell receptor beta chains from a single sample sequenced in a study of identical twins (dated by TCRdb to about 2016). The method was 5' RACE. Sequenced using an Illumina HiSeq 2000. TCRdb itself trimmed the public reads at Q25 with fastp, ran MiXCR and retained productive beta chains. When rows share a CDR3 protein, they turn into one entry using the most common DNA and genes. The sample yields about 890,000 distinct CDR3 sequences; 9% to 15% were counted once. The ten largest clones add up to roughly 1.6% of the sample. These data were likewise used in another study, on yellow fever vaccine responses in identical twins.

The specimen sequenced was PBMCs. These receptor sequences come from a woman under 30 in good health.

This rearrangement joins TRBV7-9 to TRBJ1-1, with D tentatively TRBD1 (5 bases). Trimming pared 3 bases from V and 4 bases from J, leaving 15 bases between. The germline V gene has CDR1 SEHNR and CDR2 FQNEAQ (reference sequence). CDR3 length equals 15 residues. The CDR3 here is CASSFQGTGFTEAFF. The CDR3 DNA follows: TGTGCCAGCAGCTTCCAGGGTACGGGATTCACTGAAGCTTTCTTT.

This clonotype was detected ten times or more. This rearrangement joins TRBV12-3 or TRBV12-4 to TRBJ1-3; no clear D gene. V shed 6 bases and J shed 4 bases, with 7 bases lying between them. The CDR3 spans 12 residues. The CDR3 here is CASSPPGNTIYF. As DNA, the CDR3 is TGTGCCAGCAGCCCCCCCGGAAACACCATATATTTT.

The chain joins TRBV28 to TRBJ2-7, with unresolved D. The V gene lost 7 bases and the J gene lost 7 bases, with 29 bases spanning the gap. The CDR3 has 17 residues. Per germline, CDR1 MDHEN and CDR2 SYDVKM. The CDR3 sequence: CASTTSWMQAIPTEQYF. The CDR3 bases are TGTGCCAGCACCACCAGTTGGATGCAGGCCATCCCTACTGAGCAGTACTTC. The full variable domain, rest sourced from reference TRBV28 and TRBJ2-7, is DVKVTQSSRYLVKRTGEKVFLECVQDMDHENMFWYRQDPGLGLRLIYFSYDVKMKEKGDIPEGYSVSREKKERFSLILESASTNQTSMYLCASTTSWMQAIPTEQYFGPGTRLTVT.

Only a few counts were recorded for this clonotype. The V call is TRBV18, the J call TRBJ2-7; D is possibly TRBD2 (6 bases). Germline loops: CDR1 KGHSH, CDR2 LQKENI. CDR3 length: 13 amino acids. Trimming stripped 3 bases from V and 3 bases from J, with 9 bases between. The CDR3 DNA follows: TGTGCCAGCTCACCGACTAGGTACTACGAGCAGTACGTC. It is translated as CASSPTRYYEQYV.

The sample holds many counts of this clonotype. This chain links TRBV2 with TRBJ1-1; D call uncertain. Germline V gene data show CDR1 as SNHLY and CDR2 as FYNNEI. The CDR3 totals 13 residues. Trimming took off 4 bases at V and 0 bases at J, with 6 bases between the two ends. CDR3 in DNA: TGTGCCAGCAGTGTTCAGCTGAACACTGAAGCTTTCTTT. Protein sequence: CASSVQLNTEAFF.

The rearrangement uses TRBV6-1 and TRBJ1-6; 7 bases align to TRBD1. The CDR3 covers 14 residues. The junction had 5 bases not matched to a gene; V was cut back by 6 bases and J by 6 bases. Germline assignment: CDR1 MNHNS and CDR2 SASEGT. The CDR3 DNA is TGTGCCAGCAGCCACAGGGGAACTAATTCACCCCTCCACTTT. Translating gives CASSHRGTNSPLHF.

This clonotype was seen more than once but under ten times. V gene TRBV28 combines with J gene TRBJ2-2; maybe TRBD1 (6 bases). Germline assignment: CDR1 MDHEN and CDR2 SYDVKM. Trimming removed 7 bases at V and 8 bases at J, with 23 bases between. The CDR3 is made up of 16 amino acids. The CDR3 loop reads CASKGTGTTSGGELFF. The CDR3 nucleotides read TGTGCCAGCAAGGGTACCGGGACAACCTCGGGGGGGGAGCTGTTTTTT.

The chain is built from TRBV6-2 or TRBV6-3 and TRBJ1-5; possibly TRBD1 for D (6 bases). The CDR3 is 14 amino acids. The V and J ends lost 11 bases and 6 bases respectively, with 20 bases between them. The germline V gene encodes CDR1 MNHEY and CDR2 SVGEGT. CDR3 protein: CALSEGGVGQPQHF. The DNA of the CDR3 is TGTGCCTTATCCGAGGGGGGCGTCGGTCAGCCCCAGCATTTT.

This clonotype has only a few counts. CDR3 in DNA: TGTGCCAGCAGCACCCGATGGACCGGGACAGGGGATACCTACGAGCAGTACTTC. It encodes CASSTRWTGTGDTYEQYF. The chain recombines TRBV11-2 with TRBJ2-7; 10 nucleotides match TRBD1. V trimming: 5 bases; J trimming: 2 bases; junction bases outside the gene matches: 15. The CDR3 has 18 amino acids. Germline loops: CDR1 SGHAT, CDR2 FQNNGV.

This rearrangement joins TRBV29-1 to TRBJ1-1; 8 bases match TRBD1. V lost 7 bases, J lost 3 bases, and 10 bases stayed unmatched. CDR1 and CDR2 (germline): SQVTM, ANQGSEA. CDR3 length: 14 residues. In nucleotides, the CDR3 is TGCAGCGCCCCGGCAGGGGGCGCGGACACTGAAGCTTTCTTT. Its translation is CSAPAGGADTEAFF.

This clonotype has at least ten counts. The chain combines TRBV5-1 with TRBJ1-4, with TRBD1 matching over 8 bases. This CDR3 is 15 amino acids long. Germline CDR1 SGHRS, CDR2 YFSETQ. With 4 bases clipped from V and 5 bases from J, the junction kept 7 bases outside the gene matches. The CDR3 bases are TGCGCCAGCAGCGGAGGACAGGGAGGGAATGAAAAACTGTTTTTT. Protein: CASSGGQGGNEKLFF. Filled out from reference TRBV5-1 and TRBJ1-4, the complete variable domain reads KAGVTQTPRYLIKTRGQQVTLSCSPISGHRSVSWYQQTPGQGLQFLFEYFSETQRNKGNFPGRFSGRQFSNSRSEMNVSTLELGDSALYLCASSGGQGGNEKLFFGSGTQLSVL.

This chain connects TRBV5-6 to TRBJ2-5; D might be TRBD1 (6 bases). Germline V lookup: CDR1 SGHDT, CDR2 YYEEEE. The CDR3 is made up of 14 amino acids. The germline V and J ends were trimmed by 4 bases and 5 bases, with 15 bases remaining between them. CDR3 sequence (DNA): TGTGCCAGCAGCGGACAGCCAGATGTGGAGACCCAGTACTTC. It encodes CASSGQPDVETQYF.

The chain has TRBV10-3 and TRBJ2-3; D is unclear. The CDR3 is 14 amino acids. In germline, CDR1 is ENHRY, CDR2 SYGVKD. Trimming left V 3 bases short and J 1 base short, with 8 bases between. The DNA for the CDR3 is TGTGCCATCAGTGATGGTAGACGCACAGATACGCAGTATTTT. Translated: CAISDGRRTDTQYF.

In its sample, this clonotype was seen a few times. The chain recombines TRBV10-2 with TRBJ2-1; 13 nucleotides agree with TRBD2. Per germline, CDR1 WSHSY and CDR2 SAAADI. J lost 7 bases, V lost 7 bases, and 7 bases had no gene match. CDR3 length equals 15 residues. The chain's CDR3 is CASTSTSGGANEQFF. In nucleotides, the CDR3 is TGCGCCAGCACTTCAACTAGCGGGGGGGCGAATGAGCAGTTCTTC.

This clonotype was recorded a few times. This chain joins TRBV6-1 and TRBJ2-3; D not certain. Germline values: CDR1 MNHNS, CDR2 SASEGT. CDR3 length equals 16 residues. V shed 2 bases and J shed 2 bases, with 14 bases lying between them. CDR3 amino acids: CASSEFTETDTDTQYF. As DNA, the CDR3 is TGTGCCAGCAGTGAATTCACGGAGACGGACACAGATACGCAGTATTTT.

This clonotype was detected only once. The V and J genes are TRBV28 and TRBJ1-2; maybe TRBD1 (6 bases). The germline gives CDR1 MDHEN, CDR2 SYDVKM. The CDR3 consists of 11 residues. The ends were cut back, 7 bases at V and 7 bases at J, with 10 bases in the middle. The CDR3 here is CASNWGAGYTF. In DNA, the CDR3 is TGTGCCAGCAATTGGGGGGCTGGCTACACCTTC.

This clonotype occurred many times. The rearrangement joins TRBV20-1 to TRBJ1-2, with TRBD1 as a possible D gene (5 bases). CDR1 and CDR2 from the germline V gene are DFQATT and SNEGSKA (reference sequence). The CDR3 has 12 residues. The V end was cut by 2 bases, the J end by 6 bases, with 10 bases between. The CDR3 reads CSARKGTDGYTF. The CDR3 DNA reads TGCAGTGCTAGAAAAGGGACCGATGGCTACACCTTC.

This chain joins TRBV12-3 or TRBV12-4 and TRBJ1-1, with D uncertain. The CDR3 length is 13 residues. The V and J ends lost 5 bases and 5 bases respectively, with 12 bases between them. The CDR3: CASSKRIRTEAFF. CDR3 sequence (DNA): TGTGCCAGCAGTAAGAGGATCCGTACTGAAGCTTTCTTT.

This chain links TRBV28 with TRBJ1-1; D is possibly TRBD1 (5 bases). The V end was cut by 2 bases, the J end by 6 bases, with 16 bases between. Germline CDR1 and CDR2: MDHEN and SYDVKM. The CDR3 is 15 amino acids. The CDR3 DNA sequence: TGTGCCAGCAGTTTACCGACAGACTCCGGGGCTGAAGCTTTCTTT. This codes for CASSLPTDSGAEAFF.

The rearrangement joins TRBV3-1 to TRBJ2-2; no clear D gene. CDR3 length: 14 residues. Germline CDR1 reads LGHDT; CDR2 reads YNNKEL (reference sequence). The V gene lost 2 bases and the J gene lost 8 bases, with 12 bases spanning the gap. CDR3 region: CASSQRAGSGELFF. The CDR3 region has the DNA TGTGCCAGCAGCCAAAGGGCCGGGTCGGGGGAGCTGTTTTTT.

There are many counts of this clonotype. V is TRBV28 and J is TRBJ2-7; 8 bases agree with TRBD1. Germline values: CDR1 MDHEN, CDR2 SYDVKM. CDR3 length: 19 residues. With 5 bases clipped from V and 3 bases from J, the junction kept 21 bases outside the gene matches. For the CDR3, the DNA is TGTGCCAGCAGTACCCCGTTTGGTCACGGGCAGGGGGCTTTCTACGAGCAGTACTTC. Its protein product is CASSTPFGHGQGAFYEQYF. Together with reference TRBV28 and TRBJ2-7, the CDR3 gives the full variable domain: DVKVTQSSRYLVKRTGEKVFLECVQDMDHENMFWYRQDPGLGLRLIYFSYDVKMKEKGDIPEGYSVSREKKERFSLILESASTNQTSMYLCASSTPFGHGQGAFYEQYFGPGTRLTVT.

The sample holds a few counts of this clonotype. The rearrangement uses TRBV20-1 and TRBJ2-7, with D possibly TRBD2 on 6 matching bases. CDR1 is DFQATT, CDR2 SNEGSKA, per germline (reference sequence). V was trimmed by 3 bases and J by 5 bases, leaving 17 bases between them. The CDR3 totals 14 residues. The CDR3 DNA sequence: TGCAGTGCTAGTGGGGCGGGGTCCTTGGACGAGCAGTACGTC. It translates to CSASGAGSLDEQYV.

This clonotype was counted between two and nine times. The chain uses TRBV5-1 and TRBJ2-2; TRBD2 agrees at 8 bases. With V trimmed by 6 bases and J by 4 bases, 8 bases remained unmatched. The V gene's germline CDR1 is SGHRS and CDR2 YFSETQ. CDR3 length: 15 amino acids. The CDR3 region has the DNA TGCGCCAGCAAGCGGGAGATTTATGGCACCGGGGAGCTGTTTTTT. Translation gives CASKREIYGTGELFF.